The 20 T cell receptor beta chains below come from one sample, sequenced in a study of shared clonotypes between healthy human individuals. The protocol was immunoSEQ multiplex PCR, while the TCRdb copy is restricted to in-frame clones and leaves out a portion. The profile shows hundreds of thousands of clones, around four fifths of them singletons. Sequenced sample: memory CD4+ T cells sorted from blood. As for subset: CD45RA-negative fraction. These TCRs come from a man aged 25 to 45 in good health.

V is TRBV25-1 and J is TRBJ1-6; perhaps TRBD1 as D (6 bases). The CDR3 extends over 13 amino acids. The germline gives CDR1 MGHDK, CDR2 SYGVNS. V was trimmed by 7 bases and J by 9 bases, leaving 13 bases between them. CDR3 in DNA: TGTGCCAGCAAAAGGGGGGTAGCTTCACCCCTCCACTTT. It translates to CASKRGVASPLHF.

The chain joins TRBV7-9 to TRBJ1-2; no reliable D call. V gave up 1 base and J gave up 4 bases, with 4 bases separating them. The CDR3 is made up of 12 amino acids. The germline gives CDR1 SEHNR, CDR2 FQNEAQ (reference sequence). The DNA of the CDR3 is TGTGCCAGCAGCTTAGATGGCTATGGCTACACCTTC. Encoded protein: CASSLDGYGYTF.

This clone is a singleton in its sample. V usage is TRBV4-1 and J usage is TRBJ2-7; 8 bases are shared with TRBD1. In germline, CDR1 is MGHRA, CDR2 YSYEKL. The CDR3 spans 17 residues. V lost 0 bases to trimming and J lost 1 base; unmatched junction nucleotides: 8. CDR3 sequence (DNA): TGCGCCAGCAGCCAAGATTGGGGGACAGGCCTTTCCTACGAGCAGTACTTC. It yields the protein CASSQDWGTGLSYEQYF.

The chain links TRBV20-1 to TRBJ1-2; D remains ambiguous. V lost 7 bases and J 8 bases, leaving 11 bases between the germline ends. The CDR3 is 10 amino acids. Germline CDR1 reads DFQATT; CDR2 reads SNEGSKA (reference sequence). CDR3 bases: TGCAGTGTTCAAGGCAACGGCTACACCTTC. It is translated as CSVQGNGYTF.

The genes are TRBV18 and TRBJ1-1; possible D gene TRBD1, 6 bases. The CDR3 contains 15 residues. Germline CDR1 and CDR2: KGHSH and LQKENI. Trimming took 3 bases from V and 0 from J, leaving 11 bases between them. The CDR3 nucleotides read TGTGCCAGCTCACCGTCACAGGGTTTGAACACTGAAGCTTTCTTT. It specifies CASSPSQGLNTEAFF.

V and J are TRBV7-9 and TRBJ1-5; no definite D call. Germline CDR1 SEHNR, CDR2 FQNEAQ (reference sequence). This CDR3 contains 14 residues. V was cut by 1 base and J by 4 bases, with 8 bases left in between. CDR3 nucleotide sequence: TGTGCCAGCAGCTTAGGTCTGGGGAATCAGCCCCAGCATTTT. This encodes CASSLGLGNQPQHF.

V gene TRBV7-9 combines with J gene TRBJ1-1; D is unresolved. This CDR3 comprises 15 residues. Germline V gene sequence: CDR1 SEHNR, CDR2 FQNEAQ (reference sequence). Deletions cut 1 base from V and 1 base from J, with 10 bases between. This CDR3 reads CASSLVSGRNTEAFF. CDR3 bases: TGTGCCAGCAGCTTAGTTTCGGGGAGGAACACTGAAGCTTTCTTT.

The chain employs TRBV7-8 and TRBJ1-2; D unclear. CDR1 is SGHVS and CDR2 is FQNEAQ in the germline V gene. The CDR3 extends over 12 amino acids. The V gene lost 5 bases and the J gene lost 4 bases, with 8 bases spanning the gap. In nucleotides, the CDR3 is TGTGCCAGCAGCCGACTAGGCTATGGCTACACCTTC. Translated: CASSRLGYGYTF.

The chain employs TRBV5-5 and TRBJ2-7; 8 bases agree with TRBD1. The length of the CDR3 is 14 residues. V was clipped by 5 bases and J by 3 bases; unmatched bases: 7. CDR1 is SGHKS and CDR2 is YYEKEE in the germline V gene (reference sequence). Here the CDR3 reads CASSFQGANYEQYF. The CDR3 DNA reads as TGTGCCAGCAGTTTCCAGGGGGCTAACTACGAGCAGTACTTC.

The gene calls are TRBV4-2 and TRBJ2-5; the D gene is possibly TRBD2 (5 bases). Trimming pared 0 bases from V and 1 base from J, leaving 15 bases between. This CDR3 has 17 amino acids. Looked up from germline, CDR1 is LGHNA and CDR2 is YNFKEQ. CDR3 sequence: CASSQDTNGVRQETQYF. The DNA of the CDR3 is TGTGCCAGCAGCCAAGACACTAACGGGGTACGCCAAGAGACCCAGTACTTC.

This clone was recorded only once. The chain has TRBV5-1 and TRBJ2-7, with no clear D. The V gene lost 4 bases and the J gene lost 0 bases, with 14 bases spanning the gap. This CDR3 has 15 residues. CDR1 and CDR2 (germline): SGHRS, YFSETQ. The CDR3, as DNA: TGCGCCAGCAGCGAGGCCCCGCCAGCCTCCTACGAGCAGTACTTC. Protein sequence: CASSEAPPASYEQYF.

This clone appeared once. The chain links TRBV7-8 to TRBJ1-1, with D possibly matching TRBD1 (5 bases). CDR1 and CDR2 (germline): SGHVS, FQNEAQ. Trimming cost V 1 base and J 0 bases, with 12 bases left between them. This CDR3 has 16 amino acids. DNA for the CDR3: TGTGCCAGCAGCTTAGATATGGCAGGGTTGAACACTGAAGCTTTCTTT. It encodes CASSLDMAGLNTEAFF.

This clone was detected once. The CDR3 loop reads CATDAAGGTDTQYF. Here the CDR3 DNA reads TGTGCCACAGATGCCGCAGGAGGGACAGATACGCAGTATTTT. The rearrangement links TRBV28 to TRBJ2-3, with D perhaps matching TRBD2 (6 bases). The CDR3 has 14 amino acids. Germline V gene lookup returns CDR1 MDHEN and CDR2 SYDVKM. V was shortened by 10 bases and J by 3 bases, with 17 bases between the two germline ends.

The chain links TRBV6-4 to TRBJ1-3; 7 nucleotides match TRBD1. The CDR3 is made up of 17 amino acids. V was clipped by 6 bases and J by 0 bases; unmatched bases: 11. The germline V gene encodes CDR1 MRHNA and CDR2 SNTAGT. The CDR3 region has the DNA TGTGCCAGCAGCGTGTTTAGAGGGGGCCCCTCTGGAAACACCATATATTTT. Translation gives CASSVFRGGPSGNTIYF.

The chain links TRBV5-8 to TRBJ2-7; D possibly matches TRBD1 or TRBD2 (7 bases each). The CDR3 is 13 amino acids. V was pared by 5 bases and J by 5 bases, with 14 bases between. CDR1 and CDR2 from the germline V gene are SGHTS and YDEGEE. CDR3 bases: TGTGCCAGCAGTTCGACAGGGAGGGACGAGCAGTACTTC. Translated: CASSSTGRDEQYF. Complete variable domain (other parts from reference TRBV5-8 and TRBJ2-7): EAGVTQSPTHLIKTRGQQATLRCSPISGHTSVYWYQQALGLGLQFLLWYDEGEERNRGNFPPRFSGRQFPNYSSELNVNALELEDSALYLCASSSTGRDEQYFGPGTRLTVT.

The gene calls are TRBV19 and TRBJ2-7; the D gene is possibly TRBD2 (6 bases). V dropped 2 bases and J dropped 6 bases, with 11 bases sitting between them. The CDR3 has 13 residues. The germline V gene encodes CDR1 LNHDA and CDR2 SQIVND (reference sequence). The CDR3 spells CASSIIRGTEQYF. In DNA, the CDR3 is TGTGCCAGTAGTATAATTCGGGGGACCGAGCAGTACTTC.

V and J are TRBV11-3 and TRBJ2-7; tentative D call: TRBD1 (5 bases). CDR1 and CDR2 (germline): SGHNT, YENEEA. The ends were cut back, 0 bases at V and 6 bases at J, with 6 bases in the middle. This CDR3 region has 12 residues. CDR3: CASSLDQGEQYF. Here the CDR3 DNA reads TGTGCCAGCAGCTTAGATCAGGGCGAGCAGTACTTC.

V and J are TRBV28 and TRBJ1-1, with unresolved D. The germline CDR1 and CDR2 sequences are MDHEN and SYDVKM. The V end was cut by 7 bases, the J end by 1 base, with 16 bases between. The CDR3 is 15 residues long. This CDR3 is CASTFPGVTNTEAFF. The DNA of the CDR3 is TGTGCCAGCACCTTTCCTGGGGTGACGAACACTGAAGCTTTCTTT. Variable domain in full (rest from reference TRBV28 and TRBJ1-1): DVKVTQSSRYLVKRTGEKVFLECVQDMDHENMFWYRQDPGLGLRLIYFSYDVKMKEKGDIPEGYSVSREKKERFSLILESASTNQTSMYLCASTFPGVTNTEAFFGQGTRLTVV.

The chain uses TRBV5-4 and TRBJ1-4; TRBD1 agrees at 7 bases. Germline V lookup: CDR1 SGHNT, CDR2 YYREEE (reference sequence). J was trimmed by 7 bases and V by 4 bases; bases with no gene match: 16. The CDR3 is made up of 17 amino acids. The CDR3 spells CASSPESGPQGGEKLFF. Here the CDR3 DNA reads TGTGCCAGCAGCCCCGAATCCGGGCCGCAGGGGGGTGAAAAACTGTTTTTT.

This clone was counted at least ten times. The J gene is TRBJ1-5, the V gene TRBV1; the table's D call TRBD1 went unverified against the DNA. TRBV1 is a known pseudogene. This CDR3 contains 16 residues. The CDR3 region is CTSSQRCWPQGQPQHF. DNA for the CDR3: TGCACCAGCAGCCAACGGTGTTGGCCTCAGGGCCAGCCCCAGCATTTT.